A single sample gave rise to the 13 T cell receptor beta chains below, sequenced in a study of kidney transplant recipient with SARS-CoV-2 infection. TCRdb re-derived calls from the reads in MiXCR, one entry per CDR3 protein. This table has 200,000 to 300,000 distinct CDR3 sequences, under 30% appearing once. The source was a blood sample, collected at baseline and on day 111 from a kidney transplant recipient. These receptors were obtained from a male patient aged 25-45 years who had COVID-19 and was a kidney transplant recipient. Some T cells may possibly be graft donor cells.

This clonotype has more than one count but fewer than ten. V is TRBV3-1 and J is TRBJ1-2; the D is unclear. The CDR3 is 17 amino acids. Germline-derived CDR1 and CDR2 are LGHDT and YNNKEL (reference sequence). Trimming left V 5 bases short and J 4 bases short, with 23 bases between. The CDR3 loop reads CASSFGLTLRKTYGYTF. For the CDR3, the DNA is TGTGCCAGCAGCTTCGGGCTCACCCTTCGAAAGACCTATGGCTACACCTTC.

This clonotype has a count of ten or more. V is TRBV3-1 and J is TRBJ2-5; no definite D call. Germline lookup yields CDR1 LGHDT and CDR2 YNNKEL (reference sequence). CDR3 size: 15 residues. Trimming cost V 0 bases and J 5 bases, with 13 bases left between them. The CDR3 loop is CASSQDWVLLETQYF. CDR3 coding DNA: TGTGCCAGCAGCCAAGATTGGGTACTATTGGAGACCCAGTACTTC.

This clonotype appeared many times. This chain joins TRBV4-3 and TRBJ1-3; D possibly corresponds to TRBD1 (5 bases). Trimming cost V 0 bases and J 0 bases, with 9 bases left between them. Germline lookup yields CDR1 LGHNA and CDR2 YSLEER. The CDR3 is made up of 16 amino acids. Here the CDR3 DNA reads TGCGCCAGCAGCCAAGATGGGACCCTCTCTGGAAACACCATATATTTT. It yields the protein CASSQDGTLSGNTIYF.

In this sample, this clonotype turned up a few times. The V call is TRBV12-3 or TRBV12-4, the J call TRBJ1-5; D not certain. The CDR3 is made up of 15 amino acids. Trimming took off 3 bases at V and 4 bases at J, with 13 bases between the two ends. CDR3 in amino acids: CASSLEGRINQPQHF. CDR3 bases: TGTGCCAGCAGTTTGGAAGGCAGGATTAATCAGCCCCAGCATTTT.

To note about this clonotype: A much larger clone sits a single nucleotide away, making a read error possible. The V gene is TRBV19, the J gene TRBJ2-2; no definite D call. Germline values: CDR1 LNHDA, CDR2 SQIVND (reference sequence). The CDR3 is 15 residues long. Written as DNA, the CDR3 is TGTGCCAGTAGTATTGAGCTTCCGAACACCAGGGAGCTGTTTTTT. Its protein product is CASSIELPNTRELFF.

In regard to this clonotype: This may arise from a read error, as a much more abundant clone is one base away. The CDR3 DNA follows: TGTGCCAGTAGTAAACAACGGACAAATCGAAGGACCTATGGCTACACCTTC. The encoded protein is CASSKQRTNRRTYGYTF. The chain links TRBV19 to TRBJ1-2; D is possibly TRBD1 (5 bases). CDR3 length: 17 amino acids. Germline V gene data show CDR1 as LNHDA and CDR2 as SQIVND (reference sequence). Trimming cost V 4 bases and J 4 bases, with 22 bases left between them. The full variable domain, with the rest looked up from reference TRBV19 and TRBJ1-2, is DGGITQSPKYLFRKEGQNVTLSCEQNLNHDAMYWYRQDPGQGLRLIYYSQIVNDFQKGDIAEGYSVSREKKESFPLTVTSAQKNPTAFYLCASSKQRTNRRTYGYTFGSGTRLTVV.

This clonotype was seen at least ten times. V is TRBV5-1 and J is TRBJ1-1; 8 nucleotides match TRBD1. The CDR3 runs 14 residues. J lost 6 bases, V lost 4 bases, and 8 bases had no gene match. Germline CDR1 SGHRS, CDR2 YFSETQ. DNA for the CDR3: TGCGCCAGCAGCACGGACAGGGCGGGCGCTGAAGCTTTCTTT. This gives the protein CASSTDRAGAEAFF.

Turning to this clonotype: Being one base from a much bigger clone, this may be a read error. CDR3 DNA sequence: TGCGCCAGCAGCGGTGGCAGGCGCTATGGCTGCACCTTC. Its protein product is CASSGGRRYGCTF. V gene TRBV5-1 combines with J gene TRBJ1-2; D uncertain. The CDR3 is 13 amino acids. Looked up from germline, CDR1 is SGHRS and CDR2 is YFSETQ.

The genes are TRBV11-3 and TRBJ2-3; TRBD2 aligns across 10 bases. This CDR3 is built from 14 residues. The V gene's germline CDR1 is SGHNT and CDR2 YENEEA. V dropped 11 bases and J dropped 0; count of bases not matched to a gene: 5. The CDR3 coding sequence is TGTGCCGGGAAAGCGGGGGGGAGCACAGATACGCAGTATTTT. Translation: CAGKAGGSTDTQYF.

Worth noting for this clonotype: This may be a read error: a much more frequent sequence differs by one nucleotide. This chain connects TRBV11-2 to TRBJ1-1; D is uncertain. Germline lookup yields CDR1 SGHAT and CDR2 FQNNGV. This CDR3 has 12 amino acids. The CDR3 reads CTSSLYGYAAFF. The CDR3 DNA reads TGTACCAGCAGCTTATATGGGTATGCAGCTTTCTTT.

This clonotype was seen a single time. It may be a read error: a sequence one base away is much more abundant. It is unclear where the CDR3 begins or ends on the DNA, so no DNA is shown, and the CDR3 is as TCRdb lists it. The V and J genes are TRBV7-5 and TRBJ1-2. TRBV7-5 is reported as a pseudogene. 19 amino acids form the CDR3, both terminal residues included. CDR3 sequence reads: CISVPEAVSEVGKTYGYTF.

This clonotype was detected many times. V and J are TRBV9 and TRBJ2-1; TRBD2 is a possible D gene (6 bases). This CDR3 is built from 15 residues. V dropped 6 bases and J dropped 4 bases, with 17 bases sitting between them. Germline CDR1 reads SGDLS; CDR2 reads YYNGEE. In DNA, the CDR3 is TGTGCCAGCACCCCTGGTGGTAGCGGTTACAATGAGCAGTTCTTC. Translation: CASTPGGSGYNEQFF.

This rearrangement joins TRBV6-5 to TRBJ2-3; no reliable D call. Germline loops: CDR1 MNHEY, CDR2 SVGAGI. The V end was cut by 6 bases, the J end by 2 bases, with 12 bases between. This CDR3 has 14 residues. DNA for the CDR3: TGTGCCAGCAGCGCCGCCCGTTACACAGATACGCAGTATTTT. This encodes CASSAARYTDTQYF.